This T cell receptor (beta chain) was captured in a study of metastatic and nonmetastatic thyroid tumors. Study details: Peripheral blood and tumor or nodule samples from malignant and benign thyroid patients were compared.

Authors' analysis steps: The distant-metastasis classifier for papillary thyroid cancer was built from CDR3 differences across clinicopathological groups. TCRdb re-clonotyped the PCR reads via MiXCR. TCRdb, rather than the study authors, made the V and J calls. The sample shows several thousand clones, under 30% of them seen only once. Until they underwent thyroid surgery, no patient had received any treatment. The sequencing sample was made of tumor tissue. The TCR comes from a female donor with papillary thyroid cancer or a benign thyroid nodule (not recorded which). Some clones in this sample may be carry-over from other donors' samples.

This CDR3 is CASQDRAKYEQYF. CDR3 DNA: TGTGCCAGCCAGGACAGGGCCAAATACGAGCAGTACTTC. V is TRBV6-1 and J is TRBJ2-7; TRBD1 aligns across 8 bases. CDR3 length: 13 residues. Germline V gene data show CDR1 as MNHNS and CDR2 as SASEGT. The ends lost 8 bases at V and 4 bases at J; junction bases unmatched: 7.